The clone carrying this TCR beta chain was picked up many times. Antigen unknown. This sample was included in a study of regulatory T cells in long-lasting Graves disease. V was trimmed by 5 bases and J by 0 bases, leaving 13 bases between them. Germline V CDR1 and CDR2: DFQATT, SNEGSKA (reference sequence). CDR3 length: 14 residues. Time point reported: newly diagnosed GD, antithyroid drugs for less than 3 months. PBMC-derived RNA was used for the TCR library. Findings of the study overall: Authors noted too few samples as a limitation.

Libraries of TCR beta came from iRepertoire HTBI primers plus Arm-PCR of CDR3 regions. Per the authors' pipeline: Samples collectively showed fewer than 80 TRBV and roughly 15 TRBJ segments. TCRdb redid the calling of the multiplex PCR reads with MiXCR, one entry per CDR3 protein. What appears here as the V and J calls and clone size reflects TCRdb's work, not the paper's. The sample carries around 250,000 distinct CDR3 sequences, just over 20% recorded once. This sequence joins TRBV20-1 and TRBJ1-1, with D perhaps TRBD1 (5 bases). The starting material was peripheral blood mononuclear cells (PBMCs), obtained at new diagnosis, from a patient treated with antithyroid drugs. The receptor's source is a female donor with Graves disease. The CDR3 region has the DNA TGCAGTGCTCAGAAGGGGTCGGTGAACACTGAAGCTTTCTTT. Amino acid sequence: CSAQKGSVNTEAFF.